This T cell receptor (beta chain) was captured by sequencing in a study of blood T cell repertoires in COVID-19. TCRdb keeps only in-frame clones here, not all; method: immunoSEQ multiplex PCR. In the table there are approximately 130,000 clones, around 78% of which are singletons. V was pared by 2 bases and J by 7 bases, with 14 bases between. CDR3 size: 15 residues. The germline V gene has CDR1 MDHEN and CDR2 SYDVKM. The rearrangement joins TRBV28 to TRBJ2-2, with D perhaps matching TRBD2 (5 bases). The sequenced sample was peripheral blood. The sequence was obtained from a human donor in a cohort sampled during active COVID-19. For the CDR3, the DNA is TGTGCCAGCAGTTTACTGAGCGGTGAGGGCGGGGAGCTGTTTTTT. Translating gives CASSLLSGEGGELFF.